The present entry profiles one TCR beta chain with its context. Its cognate antigen is unknown. This CDR3 contains 12 residues. The V gene's germline CDR1 is GTSNPN and CDR2 SVGIG (reference sequence). V was trimmed by 2 bases and J by 8 bases, leaving 10 bases between them. Some clones are missing from TCRdb's copy, which holds only in-frame ones; the method was immunoSEQ multiplex PCR. Here the sample spans tens of thousands of clones, around 75% being singletons. The sample comes from a study of immune evolution from preneoplasia to lung adenocarcinoma. Notes on the study in general: KRAS-mutant nodules had the highest T cell clonality.

This sequence originates from a person aged 55 to 75 with lung adenocarcinoma. Sequenced: FFPE invasive lung adenocarcinoma tissue. The chain combines TRBV30 with TRBJ2-1; D is unresolved. CDR3 bases: TGTGCCTGGAGTTCCCTTCGGGATGAGCAGTTCTTC. Its protein product is CAWSSLRDEQFF.